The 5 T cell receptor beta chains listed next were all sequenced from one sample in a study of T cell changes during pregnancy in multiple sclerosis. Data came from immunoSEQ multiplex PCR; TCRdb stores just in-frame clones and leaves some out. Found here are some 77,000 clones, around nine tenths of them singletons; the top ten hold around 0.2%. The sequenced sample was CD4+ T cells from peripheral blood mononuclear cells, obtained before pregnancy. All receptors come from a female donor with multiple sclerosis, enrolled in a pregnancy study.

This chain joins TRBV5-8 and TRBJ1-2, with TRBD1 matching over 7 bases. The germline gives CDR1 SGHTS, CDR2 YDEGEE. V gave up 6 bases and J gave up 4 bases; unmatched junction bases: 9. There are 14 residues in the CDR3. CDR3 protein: CASNGRGILYGYTF. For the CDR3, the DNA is TGTGCCAGCAATGGCAGGGGGATTCTCTATGGCTACACCTTC. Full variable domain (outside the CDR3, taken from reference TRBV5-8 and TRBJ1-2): EAGVTQSPTHLIKTRGQQATLRCSPISGHTSVYWYQQALGLGLQFLLWYDEGEERNRGNFPPRFSGRQFPNYSSELNVNALELEDSALYLCASNGRGILYGYTFGSGTRLTVV.

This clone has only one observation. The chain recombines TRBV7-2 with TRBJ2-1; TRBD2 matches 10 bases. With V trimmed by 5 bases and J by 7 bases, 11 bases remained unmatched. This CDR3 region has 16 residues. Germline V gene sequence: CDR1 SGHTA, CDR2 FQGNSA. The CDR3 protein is CASSQRTSGFWNEQFF. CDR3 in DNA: TGTGCCAGCAGCCAGAGGACTAGCGGCTTCTGGAATGAGCAGTTCTTC. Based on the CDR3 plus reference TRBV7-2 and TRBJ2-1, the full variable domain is GAGVSQSPSNKVTEKGKDVELRCDPISGHTALYWYRQSLGQGLEFLIYFQGNSAPDKSGLPSDRFSAERTGGSVSTLTIQRTQQEDSAVYLCASSQRTSGFWNEQFFGPGTRLTVL.

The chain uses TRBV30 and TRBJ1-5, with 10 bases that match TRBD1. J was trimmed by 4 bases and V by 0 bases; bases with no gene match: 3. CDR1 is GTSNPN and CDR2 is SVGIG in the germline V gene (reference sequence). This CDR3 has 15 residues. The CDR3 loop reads CAWSVPGQGNQPQHF. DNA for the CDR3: TGTGCCTGGAGTGTACCGGGACAGGGGAATCAGCCCCAGCATTTT.

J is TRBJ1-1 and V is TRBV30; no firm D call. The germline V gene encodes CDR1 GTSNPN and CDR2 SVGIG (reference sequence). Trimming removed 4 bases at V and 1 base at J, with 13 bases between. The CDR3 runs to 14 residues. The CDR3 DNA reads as TGTGCCTGGACGGTCATAAGACAGAACACTGAAGCTTTCTTT. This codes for CAWTVIRQNTEAFF.

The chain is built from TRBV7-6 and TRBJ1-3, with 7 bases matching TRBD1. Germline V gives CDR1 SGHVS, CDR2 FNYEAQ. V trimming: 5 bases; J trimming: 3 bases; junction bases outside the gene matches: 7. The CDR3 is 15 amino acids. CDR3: CASSPEGARGNTIYF. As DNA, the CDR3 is TGTGCCAGCAGCCCCGAGGGGGCGCGTGGAAACACCATATATTTT.